These 26 T cell receptor beta chains were sequenced from one sample in a study of blood T cell repertoires in COVID-19. TCRdb's copy holds only in-frame clones and misses some; the assay was immunoSEQ multiplex PCR. The data show around 200,000 clones, roughly nine tenths seen once. Source material: peripheral blood. These receptors originate from a woman aged 18-29 years who had recovered from COVID-19.

This chain uses TRBV7-6 with TRBJ1-1; D is uncertain. The ends were cut back, 2 bases at V and 5 bases at J, with 15 bases in the middle. Germline-derived CDR1 and CDR2 are SGHVS and FNYEAQ. This CDR3 has 15 residues. The CDR3 nucleotides are TGTGCCAGCAGCTTATTATATTTGACTAGTACTGAAGCTTTCTTT. Its translation is CASSLLYLTSTEAFF.

This chain links TRBV6-6 with TRBJ1-5; possible D gene TRBD1, 5 bases. The CDR3 runs 14 residues. With 8 bases removed from V and 6 bases from J, the gap between germline ends came to 17 bases. Germline V gene lookup returns CDR1 MNHNY and CDR2 SVGAGI (reference sequence). CDR3 coding DNA: TGTGCCAGCTCCCGCGCCGGGGGGGGTCAGCCCCAGCATTTT. Residues: CASSRAGGGQPQHF.

This chain links TRBV19 with TRBJ2-5; 13 nucleotides line up with TRBD2. J gave up 4 bases and V 7 bases, and 9 bases lay outside the gene matches. This CDR3 is 16 amino acids long. The germline CDR1 and CDR2 sequences are LNHDA and SQIVND (reference sequence). The CDR3 sequence is CASKPGLAGVGETQYF. The DNA for the CDR3 is TGTGCCAGTAAACCCGGACTAGCGGGAGTTGGAGAGACCCAGTACTTC.

This chain connects TRBV5-4 to TRBJ1-2; D perhaps matches TRBD1 (5 bases). The CDR3 has 14 amino acids. CDR1 and CDR2 (germline): SGHNT, YYREEE (reference sequence). Trimming removed 4 bases from V and 2 bases from J, with 12 bases in between. The DNA of the CDR3 is TGTGCCAGCAGCGCCGGAGGGGACAACTATGGCTACACCTTC. It translates to CASSAGGDNYGYTF.

This clone was picked up one time. The gene calls are TRBV6-2 or TRBV6-3 and TRBJ1-2; 7 nucleotides line up with TRBD1. After removal of 5 bases from V and 7 bases from J, the junction contained 7 bases not matched to a gene. Germline V gene sequence: CDR1 MNHEY, CDR2 SVGEGT. CDR3 length: 13 residues. The CDR3 loop reads CASSPDRVRGYTF. Written as DNA, the CDR3 is TGTGCCAGCAGTCCAGACAGGGTCCGTGGCTACACCTTC.

The chain has TRBV19 and TRBJ2-5, with 9 bases aligning to TRBD1. The CDR3 has 14 residues. Germline trimming cut 4 bases from V and 5 bases from J; bases unmatched to any gene: 5. CDR1 is LNHDA and CDR2 is SQIVND in the germline V gene (reference sequence). CDR3 protein: CASSTTGGAETQYF. CDR3 bases: TGTGCCAGTAGTACGACAGGGGGTGCGGAGACCCAGTACTTC.

This chain links TRBV5-6 with TRBJ2-3, with TRBD1 identical over 11 bases. This CDR3 has 15 residues. CDR1 and CDR2 from the germline V gene are SGHDT and YYEEEE. The V gene end was trimmed by 4 bases and the J gene end by 0 bases; junction bases not matched to a gene: 1. Here the CDR3 DNA reads TGTGCCAGCAGCGGGGACAGGGGGAGCACAGATACGCAGTATTTT. Protein: CASSGDRGSTDTQYF.

The chain has TRBV28 and TRBJ2-1, with a weak D call TRBD2 (5 bases). The CDR3 covers 14 residues. V was shortened by 2 bases and J by 7 bases, with 12 bases between the two germline ends. From germline, CDR1 is MDHEN and CDR2 SYDVKM. The CDR3 region has the DNA TGTGCCAGCAGTTTAGGTTCTCTAGCAAATGAGCAGTTCTTC. Protein sequence: CASSLGSLANEQFF. The full variable domain, with the rest looked up from reference TRBV28 and TRBJ2-1, is DVKVTQSSRYLVKRTGEKVFLECVQDMDHENMFWYRQDPGLGLRLIYFSYDVKMKEKGDIPEGYSVSREKKERFSLILESASTNQTSMYLCASSLGSLANEQFFGPGTRLTVL.

V and J are TRBV7-3 and TRBJ2-6; 8 bases line up with TRBD2. Germline CDR1 SGHTA, CDR2 FQGTGA. The trim removed 1 base at V and 2 bases at J, leaving 4 bases unmatched. CDR3 length equals 17 residues. The CDR3 region is CASSLMVAGTGANVLTF. The CDR3 DNA sequence: TGTGCCAGCAGCTTAATGGTAGCGGGGACTGGGGCCAACGTCCTGACTTTC.

Only a few counts were recorded for this clone. This chain uses TRBV13 with TRBJ1-1; possibly TRBD1 for D (6 bases). Germline V gives CDR1 PRHDT, CDR2 FYEKMQ (reference sequence). V was cut by 1 base and J by 11 bases, with 8 bases left in between. This CDR3 contains 11 residues. The CDR3 here is CASSLDRVAFF. The DNA for the CDR3 is TGTGCCAGCAGCTTAGACAGGGTTGCTTTCTTT. The full variable domain, in which reference TRBV13 and TRBJ1-1 provide the parts outside the CDR3, is AAGVIQSPRHLIKEKRETATLKCYPIPRHDTVYWYQQGPGQDPQFLISFYEKMQSDKGSIPDRFSAQQFSDYHSELNMSSLELGDSALYFCASSLDRVAFFGQGTRLTVV.

The chain is built from TRBV29-1 and TRBJ2-7, with TRBD1 identical over 7 bases. Germline CDR1 and CDR2: SQVTM and ANQGSEA. V shed 8 bases, J shed 2 bases, and the junction held 6 bases outside the gene matches. The CDR3 has 12 residues. This CDR3 is CSTGDSPYEQYF. Written as DNA, the CDR3 is TGCAGCACCGGGGACAGTCCCTACGAGCAGTACTTC.

This sequence joins TRBV5-8 and TRBJ2-3; tentative D call: TRBD1 (5 bases). V lost 2 bases and J lost 2, with 21 bases in between. The CDR3 runs to 18 residues. CDR1 SGHTS and CDR2 YDEGEE come from the germline V gene. CDR3 bases: TGTGCCAGCAGCTTTGTGTTAGCCCCAGGGCGATCCACAGATACGCAGTATTTT. Amino acids: CASSFVLAPGRSTDTQYF. The full variable domain, in which reference TRBV5-8 and TRBJ2-3 provide the parts outside the CDR3, is EAGVTQSPTHLIKTRGQQATLRCSPISGHTSVYWYQQALGLGLQFLLWYDEGEERNRGNFPPRFSGRQFPNYSSELNVNALELEDSALYLCASSFVLAPGRSTDTQYFGPGTRLTVL.

J is TRBJ1-2 and V is TRBV5-5; D is unclear. The CDR3 spans 12 residues. In germline, CDR1 is SGHKS, CDR2 YYEKEE (reference sequence). With 2 bases removed from V and 8 bases from J, the gap between germline ends came to 10 bases. The CDR3 DNA follows: TGTGCCAGCAGCTTAGAAGGCGGAGGCTACACCTTC. Its protein product is CASSLEGGGYTF.

The chain recombines TRBV7-2 with TRBJ1-2, with TRBD1 identical over 9 bases. The trim removed 2 bases at V and 3 bases at J, leaving 4 bases unmatched. There are 15 residues in the CDR3. Germline CDR1 SGHTA, CDR2 FQGNSA. The CDR3 DNA is TGTGCCAGCAGCTTAACTACAGGGGGCGACTATGGCTACACCTTC. Amino acid sequence: CASSLTTGGDYGYTF.

The gene calls are TRBV9 and TRBJ2-1; 9 bases match TRBD2. The CDR3 loop spans 17 amino acids. The germline V gene encodes CDR1 SGDLS and CDR2 YYNGEE. Unmatched junction bases numbered 8, after V lost 3 bases and J lost 1 base. The CDR3 DNA reads TGTGCCAGCAGCGACCCGTCACTAGCGGGTTCCTACAATGAGCAGTTCTTC. Its protein product is CASSDPSLAGSYNEQFF.

This sequence joins TRBV5-1 and TRBJ2-3, with 8 bases fitting TRBD2. Germline trimming cut 2 bases from V and 0 bases from J; bases unmatched to any gene: 5. This CDR3 contains 16 residues. Looked up from germline, CDR1 is SGHRS and CDR2 is YFSETQ. The CDR3 loop reads CASSFLAGTSTDTQYF. In DNA, the CDR3 is TGCGCCAGCAGCTTTTTAGCGGGGACTAGCACAGATACGCAGTATTTT.

The CDR3 DNA is TGTGCCAGCAGTACGGAGGTGGGGTCGGCAGACTACAATCAGCCCCAGCATTTT. Amino acid sequence: CASSTEVGSADYNQPQHF. V and J are TRBV6-2 or TRBV6-3 and TRBJ1-5, with D hard to call. CDR1 MNHEY and CDR2 SVGEGT come from the germline V gene. The CDR3 has 18 amino acids. Trimming removed 5 bases from V and 3 bases from J, with 23 bases in between.

The gene calls are TRBV4-2 and TRBJ2-7, with D possibly TRBD2 on 5 matching bases. The V gene's germline CDR1 is LGHNA and CDR2 YNFKEQ. Trimming pared 5 bases from V and 0 bases from J, leaving 14 bases between. The CDR3 length is 15 residues. CDR3 protein: CASSTWSGNSYEQYF. As DNA, the CDR3 is TGTGCCAGCAGCACGTGGTCGGGGAACTCCTACGAGCAGTACTTC.

As regards this clone: Germline and junction disagree at one end, which may indicate a read error. This chain's CDR3 is CASSLGGGASYEQYF. The CDR3 nucleotides are TGTGCCAGCAGCCTAGGGGGTGGGGCTTCCTACGAGCAGTACTTC. The chain uses TRBV13 and TRBJ2-7, with a tentative D call TRBD1 (6 bases). CDR3 length: 15 residues. The germline V gene has CDR1 PRHDT and CDR2 FYEKMQ (reference sequence). The entire variable domain, with the rest obtained from reference TRBV13 and TRBJ2-7, is as follows: AAGVIQSPRHLIKEKRETATLKCYPIPRHDTVYWYQQGPGQDPQFLISFYEKMQSDKGSIPDRFSAQQFSDYHSELNMSSLELGDSALYFCASSLGGGASYEQYFGPGTRLTVT.

V and J are TRBV29-1 and TRBJ2-1, with D perhaps TRBD2 (5 bases). The V end lost 0 bases, the J end lost 13 bases, and 16 bases lay between the germline ends. CDR1 is SQVTM and CDR2 is ANQGSEA in the germline V gene. CDR3 length: 13 residues. CDR3 coding DNA: TGCAGCGTTGAAGATCCGGGAACCCTTGGTCAGTTCTTC. Protein product: CSVEDPGTLGQFF.

This clone was seen once. This chain connects TRBV27 to TRBJ2-1; a possible D gene is TRBD2 (6 bases). CDR3 size: 17 residues. V was trimmed by 4 bases and J by 0 bases, leaving 16 bases between them. CDR1 is MNHEY and CDR2 is SMNVEV in the germline V gene (reference sequence). The CDR3 region is CASSSLTSSDSYNEQFF. CDR3 nucleotide sequence: TGTGCCAGCAGTTCTCTAACTAGCAGTGACTCCTACAATGAGCAGTTCTTC.

The rearrangement joins TRBV18 to TRBJ2-3, with a tentative D call TRBD2 (5 bases). Germline V gene lookup returns CDR1 KGHSH and CDR2 LQKENI. The CDR3 has 14 residues. V was trimmed by 2 bases and J by 2 bases, leaving 8 bases between them. CDR3 amino acids: CASSPREPTDTQYF. CDR3 in DNA: TGTGCCAGCTCACCAAGGGAGCCCACAGATACGCAGTATTTT.

This clone was observed a few times. The chain carries TRBV7-2 and TRBJ2-7; 8 nucleotides align to TRBD1. Germline loops: CDR1 SGHTA, CDR2 FQGNSA. This CDR3 region has 19 residues. V was clipped by 4 bases and J by 3 bases; unmatched bases: 20. CDR3 DNA sequence: TGTGCCAGCAGCTCGCTTAGGGGGTTTGTTGTGGGGACAGGCTACGAGCAGTACTTC. Amino acid sequence: CASSSLRGFVVGTGYEQYF.

In this sample, this clone turned up a few times. This chain uses TRBV5-6 with TRBJ1-4; TRBD1 matches 7 bases. The CDR3 is 15 residues long. Germline values: CDR1 SGHDT, CDR2 YYEEEE. V was pared by 2 bases and J by 8 bases, with 9 bases of the junction left unmatched. CDR3 amino acids: CASSFPTGTREKLFF. The CDR3 DNA reads as TGTGCCAGCAGCTTCCCGACAGGGACGCGGGAAAAACTGTTTTTT.

This chain links TRBV18 with TRBJ2-1, with 11 bases lining up with TRBD2. The J segment lost 1 base and the V segment lost 2 bases, leaving 1 base of the junction unmatched. The CDR3 runs 16 residues. Germline CDR1 KGHSH, CDR2 LQKENI. The CDR3: CASSPTSGSSYNEQFF. For the CDR3, the DNA is TGTGCCAGCTCACCAACTAGCGGGAGTTCCTACAATGAGCAGTTCTTC.

This sequence joins TRBV7-9 and TRBJ1-5, with TRBD1 matching 7 bases. The CDR3 sequence is 15 residues long. Germline lookup yields CDR1 SEHNR and CDR2 FQNEAQ (reference sequence). The trim removed 1 base at V and 7 bases at J, leaving 7 bases unmatched. CDR3 sequence (DNA): TGTGCCAGCAGCTTAGATAGACAGGGCTCCCAGCCCCAGCATTTT. It yields the protein CASSLDRQGSQPQHF.